This T cell receptor beta chain was observed in a study of response to subunit inactivated influenza vaccine. Study-wide points: Authors suggested that a seasonal influenza vaccination recruits few new T cells each time.

On this clonotype: The antigen remains undetermined.

One entry per CDR3 protein results from TCRdb running MiXCR on the RT-PCR reads. The sample yields around 160,000 distinct CDR3 sequences, 9.5% to 13% seen once. The V segment lost 6 bases and the J segment 3 bases; nucleotides outside the gene matches: 9. Germline V gives CDR1 DFQATT, CDR2 SNEGSKA (reference sequence). This CDR3 has 14 amino acids. The sequencing here drew on non-naive T cells sorted from PBMCs, taken 40 to 50 days after vaccination. The rearrangement joins TRBV20-1 to TRBJ2-5, with 8 bases that match TRBD2. This receptor was identified in a man in his fifties or sixties who received an inactivated influenza vaccine. In DNA, the CDR3 is TGCAGTGCGGTAGTAGCGGGGCTTAAAGAGACCCAGTACTTC. The encoded protein is CSAVVAGLKETQYF.